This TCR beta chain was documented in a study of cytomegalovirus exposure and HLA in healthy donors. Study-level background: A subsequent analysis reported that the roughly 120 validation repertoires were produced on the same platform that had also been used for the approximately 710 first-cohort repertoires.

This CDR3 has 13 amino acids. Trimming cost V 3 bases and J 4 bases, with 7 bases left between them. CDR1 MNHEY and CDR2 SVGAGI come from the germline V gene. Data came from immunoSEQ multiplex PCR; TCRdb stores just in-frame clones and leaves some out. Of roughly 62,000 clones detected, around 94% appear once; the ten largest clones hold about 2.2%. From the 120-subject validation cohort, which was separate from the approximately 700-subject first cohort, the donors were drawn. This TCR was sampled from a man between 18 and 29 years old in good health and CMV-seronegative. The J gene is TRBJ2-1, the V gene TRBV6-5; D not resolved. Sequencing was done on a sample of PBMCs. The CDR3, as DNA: TGTGCCAGCAGTTATAATCTTTACAATGAGCAGTTCTTC. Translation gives CASSYNLYNEQFF.